Listed below are T cell receptor beta chains from one sample, sequenced in a study of T cells after yellow fever vaccination. TCRdb processed the 5' RACE reads anew with MiXCR; each CDR3 protein has one entry. Among some 240,000 distinct CDR3 sequences listed, around 5.3% were seen once. The sample here was CD4+ T cells sorted from PBMCs, taken on the day of the yellow fever booster vaccination. The receptors stem from a man aged 18 to 29 who received the YFV17D yellow fever vaccine. Both conserved end residues are part of each CDR3. The order of the fields is CDR3 protein, CDR3 DNA, clone size, V gene, J gene, D gene. D genes are given only for firm matches. Some rows mark clone size as missing; the rest say once, few, many or name a class of expanded clone.

CASSPFLGTATNEKLFF	TGTGCCAGCAGCCCTTTCTTGGGGACGGCTACTAATGAAAAACTGTTTTTT	NA	TRBV7-9	TRBJ1-4	NA
CASSPPTSGDYNEQFF	TGTGCCAGCTCACCACCAACTAGCGGAGATTACAATGAGCAGTTCTTC	NA	TRBV18	TRBJ2-1	TRBD2
CSASSSRGGLNEQFF	TGCAGTGCTAGCAGCTCCCGGGGGGGCCTCAATGAGCAGTTCTTC	NA	TRBV20-1	TRBJ2-1	TRBD2
CASRGTGTSGPYEQYF	TGTGCCAGCAGGGGAACCGGGACTAGCGGACCCTACGAGCAGTACTTC	few	TRBV6-1	TRBJ2-7	TRBD2
CASSDGSAVYEQYF	TGTGCCAGTAGTGATGGGTCGGCGGTATACGAGCAGTACTTC	few	TRBV19	TRBJ2-7	NA
CSARGSLVQNTEAFF	TGCAGTGCTAGAGGATCGTTAGTCCAGAACACTGAAGCTTTCTTT	NA	TRBV20-1	TRBJ1-1	NA
CASSFEGGRGEQYF	TGCGCCAGCAGCTTTGAGGGGGGCCGTGGAGAGCAGTACTTC	NA	TRBV5-1	TRBJ2-7	NA
CASSQAINSRPSTDTQYF	TGCGCCAGCAGCCAAGCCATCAACAGTAGACCTAGCACAGATACGCAGTATTTT	few	TRBV4-1	TRBJ2-3	NA
CSATSQVQETQYF	TGCAGTGCTACATCCCAAGTCCAAGAGACCCAGTACTTC	few	TRBV20-1	TRBJ2-5	NA
CASSYVGEGNTIYF	TGTGCCAGCAGTTACGTCGGCGAAGGAAACACCATATATTTT	many	TRBV6-6	TRBJ1-3	NA
CASSFRGSSYNEQFF	TGTGCCAGCAGCTTCCGGGGATCATCCTACAATGAGCAGTTCTTC	many	TRBV7-9	TRBJ2-1	NA
CASSWGGVQETQYF	TGTGCCAGCAGCTGGGGCGGGGTCCAAGAGACCCAGTACTTC	NA	TRBV3-1	TRBJ2-5	NA
CASSPRTGLGGELFF	TGTGCCAGCAGCCCCCGGACAGGGCTAGGCGGGGAGCTGTTTTTT	many	TRBV7-7	TRBJ2-2	TRBD1
CSAGRSTGFF	TGCAGTGCAGGTCGTAGTACTGGTTTCTTT	few	TRBV20-1	TRBJ1-1	NA
CASGGRGSNQPQHF	TGTGCCAGTGGGGGCCGGGGAAGCAATCAGCCCCAGCATTTT	NA	TRBV19	TRBJ1-5	NA
CASSWRVAGGHNEQFF	TGCGCCAGCAGCTGGAGGGTAGCGGGGGGTCACAATGAGCAGTTCTTC	few	TRBV5-1	TRBJ2-1	TRBD2
CSVGRGNGYTF	TGCAGCGTGGGCAGGGGGAATGGCTACACCTTC	few	TRBV29-1	TRBJ1-2	TRBD1
CASSLTSGANVLTF	TGTGCCAGCAGCTTAACCTCTGGGGCCAACGTCCTGACTTTC	NA	TRBV7-2	TRBJ2-6	NA
CASSQDSTGRLAREKLFF	TGTGCCAGCAGCCAAGATTCAACAGGGAGACTTGCCCGGGAAAAACTGTTTTTT	few	TRBV3-1	TRBJ1-4	NA
CASSESSGQYYEQYF	TGCGCCAGCAGTGAGTCGTCAGGACAATACTACGAGCAGTACTTC	NA	TRBV10-2	TRBJ2-7	NA
CASSGRRRSTDTQYF	TGTGCCAGCAGTGGCAGACGGAGGAGCACAGATACGCAGTATTTT	few	TRBV6-1	TRBJ2-3	NA
CASSHKAEQGYTEAFF	TGCGCCAGCAGCCACAAGGCGGAGCAGGGCTACACTGAAGCTTTCTTT	many	TRBV4-1	TRBJ1-1	NA
CAWSVIQRKDAPSEAFF	TGTGCCTGGAGTGTAATACAGAGGAAAGACGCCCCCAGTGAAGCTTTCTTT	NA	TRBV30	TRBJ1-1	NA
CASSWTATNEKLFF	TGTGCCAGCAGTTGGACAGCAACTAATGAAAAACTGTTTTTT	many	TRBV6-5	TRBJ1-4	NA
CSVEGAATEAFF	TGCAGCGTTGAGGGGGCGGCCACTGAAGCTTTCTTT	many	TRBV29-1	TRBJ1-1	NA
CASSLDRLTAINEQFF	TGTGCCAGCAGCTTGGACAGGTTAACGGCAATCAATGAGCAGTTCTTC	NA	TRBV5-4	TRBJ2-1	NA
CASSYQGRWSPLHF	TGTGCCAGCAGTTATCAGGGGCGGTGGTCACCCCTCCACTTT	few	TRBV6-5	TRBJ1-6	NA
CSAGVAGGSDTQYF	TGCAGCGCCGGTGTAGCGGGGGGTTCGGATACGCAGTATTTT	few	TRBV29-1	TRBJ2-3	TRBD2
CASRQGNEQFF	TGCGCCAGCAGACAGGGCAATGAGCAGTTCTTC	many	TRBV5-1	TRBJ2-1	NA
CAISESRGPNEKLFF	TGTGCCATCAGTGAGTCGAGGGGGCCAAATGAAAAACTGTTTTTT	many	TRBV10-3	TRBJ1-4	TRBD1
CSARTGDYSPLHF	TGCAGTGCTCGGACAGGAGATTATTCACCCCTCCACTTT	few	TRBV20-1	TRBJ1-6	TRBD1
CASSGRLAGAETQYF	TGCGCCAGCAGCGGCCGGTTGGCGGGCGCGGAGACCCAGTACTTC	few	TRBV5-1	TRBJ2-5	NA
CASSFSGTNTEAFF	TGTGCCAGCAGCTTTTCGGGAACGAACACTGAAGCTTTCTTT	NA	TRBV11-3	TRBJ1-1	NA
CASSPTPGGATKNIQYF	TGCGCCAGCAGCCCCACCCCAGGGGGCGCGACCAAAAACATTCAGTACTTC	few	TRBV5-1	TRBJ2-4	TRBD1
CASSKQTANTEAFF	TGCGCCAGCAGCAAGCAGACAGCGAACACTGAAGCTTTCTTT	NA	TRBV5-1	TRBJ1-1	NA
CASSLKAPSPNEQYF	TGTGCCAGCAGCTTAAAAGCACCATCACCGAACGAGCAGTACTTC	NA	TRBV7-7	TRBJ2-7	NA
CASSFTGGPNTGELFF	TGTGCCAGCAGCTTTACGGGGGGCCCGAACACCGGGGAGCTGTTTTTT	NA	TRBV7-2	TRBJ2-2	NA
CASSRGQGSATNEKLFF	TGTGCCAGCTCCCGTGGACAGGGTTCTGCAACTAATGAAAAACTGTTTTTT	few	TRBV18	TRBJ1-4	TRBD1
CASSKGAGTDTQYF	TGCGCCAGCAGCAAGGGGGCCGGTACAGATACGCAGTATTTT	NA	TRBV5-1	TRBJ2-3	TRBD1
CSASYRGLEQAQYF	TGCAGTGCTAGTTACCGGGGACTAGAGCAGGCCCAGTACTTC	few	TRBV20-1	TRBJ2-5	TRBD2
CASRQNRVGSTGELFF	TGCGCCAGCAGACAAAACAGGGTTGGAAGCACCGGGGAGCTGTTTTTT	NA	TRBV10-1	TRBJ2-2	NA
CASHDSGGTGELFF	TGTGCCAGCCATGATTCAGGGGGGACCGGGGAGCTGTTTTTT	many	TRBV6-5	TRBJ2-2	NA